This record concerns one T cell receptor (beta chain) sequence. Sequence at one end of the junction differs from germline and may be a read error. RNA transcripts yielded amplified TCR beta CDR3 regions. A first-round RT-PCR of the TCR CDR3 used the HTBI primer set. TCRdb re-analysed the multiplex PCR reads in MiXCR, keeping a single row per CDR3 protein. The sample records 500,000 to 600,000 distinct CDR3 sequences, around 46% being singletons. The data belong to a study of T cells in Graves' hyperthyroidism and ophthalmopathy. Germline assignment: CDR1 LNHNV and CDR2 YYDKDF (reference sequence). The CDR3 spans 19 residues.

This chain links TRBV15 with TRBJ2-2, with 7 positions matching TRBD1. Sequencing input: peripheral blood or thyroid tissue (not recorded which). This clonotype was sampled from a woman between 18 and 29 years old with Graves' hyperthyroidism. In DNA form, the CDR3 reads TGTGCCACCAGCAGAGATTCCTTACACCCACAGGGGAACACCGGGGAGCTGTCTTGG. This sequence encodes CATSRDSLHPQGNTGELSW.